The 9 T cell receptor beta chains in this list originate from one sample, sequenced in a study of human T cells and chemical hapten exposure. Sample time point: patch test 1, 2 weeks after DPC sensitization. As to treatment: therapeutic diphenylcyclopropenone sensitization with weekly scalp DPC. TCRdb re-called the RACE reads with MiXCR, one entry per CDR3 protein. Of 370,000 or so distinct CDR3 sequences detected, approximately 5.1% appear once; the ten largest clones hold under 3%. Here the sequenced sample was whole blood, taken in connection with sensitization to the hapten diphenylcyclopropenone (DPC). The source of these receptors is a woman aged 50 to 65 with alopecia areata. Some clones in this sample may be carry-over from other donors' samples.

The table lists this clonotype with many counts. V and J are TRBV18 and TRBJ1-5; D may be TRBD1 (6 bases). Trimming pared 3 bases from V and 3 bases from J, leaving 12 bases between. This CDR3 is built from 15 residues. In germline, CDR1 is KGHSH, CDR2 LQKENI. The CDR3 DNA reads as TGTGCCAGCTCACCCCTTGGACAGAACAATCAGCCCCAGCATTTT. It specifies CASSPLGQNNQPQHF.

There are many counts of this clonotype. This chain joins TRBV14 and TRBJ2-7, with D possibly matching TRBD2 (5 bases). The length of the CDR3 is 13 residues. V was pared by 3 bases and J by 3 bases, with 9 bases between. Germline V gives CDR1 SGHDN, CDR2 FVKESK. The CDR3 coding sequence is TGTGCCAGCAGCCACCCCGGGGACTACGAGCAGTACTTC. The encoded protein is CASSHPGDYEQYF.

This clonotype was seen at least ten times. The genes are TRBV28 and TRBJ1-1, with 10 bases lining up with TRBD1. Germline CDR1 MDHEN, CDR2 SYDVKM. CDR3 length: 16 amino acids. V shed 6 bases and J 3 bases; nucleotides not matched to a gene: 10. DNA of the CDR3: TGTGCCAGCAGCTCCCCCGGACAGGGGGGACACACTGAAGCTTTCTTT. It is translated as CASSSPGQGGHTEAFF.

The rearrangement uses TRBV29-1 and TRBJ2-7; D might be TRBD1 (6 bases). The germline V gene has CDR1 SQVTM and CDR2 ANQGSEA. The CDR3 is 11 residues long. The ends were cut back, 4 bases at V and 6 bases at J, with 10 bases in the middle. CDR3 amino acids: CSVGTDGEQYF. The CDR3 DNA follows: TGCAGCGTTGGGACAGATGGCGAGCAGTACTTC.

This clonotype has only a few counts. This chain uses TRBV3-1 with TRBJ1-3; D gene uncertain. V was clipped by 4 bases and J by 0 bases, with 13 bases between them. The CDR3 length is 16 residues. Germline-derived CDR1 and CDR2 are LGHDT and YNNKEL (reference sequence). The DNA of the CDR3 is TGTGCCAGCAGCCCGTTGACACCCAGCTCTGGAAACACCATATATTTT. This translates into CASSPLTPSSGNTIYF.

The table lists this clonotype with many counts. The chain has TRBV28 and TRBJ2-3, with 7 nucleotides matching TRBD2. Germline values: CDR1 MDHEN, CDR2 SYDVKM. Losses at the gene ends were 6 bases for V and 4 bases for J; bases not matched to a gene: 16. The length of the CDR3 is 17 residues. CDR3 residues: CASSPSWTTGGADTQYF. DNA for the CDR3: TGTGCCAGCAGCCCCTCCTGGACTACGGGAGGAGCAGATACGCAGTATTTT.

This clonotype came up many times. This chain joins TRBV28 and TRBJ2-4; 7 nucleotides line up with TRBD2. CDR1 and CDR2 from the germline V gene are MDHEN and SYDVKM. J lost 0 bases, V lost 2 bases, and 4 bases had no gene match. The CDR3 has 16 residues. The CDR3 sequence is CASSLLLAVAKNIQYF. CDR3 DNA sequence: TGTGCCAGCAGTTTACTCCTAGCGGTAGCCAAAAACATTCAGTACTTC. Filled out from reference TRBV28 and TRBJ2-4, the complete variable domain reads DVKVTQSSRYLVKRTGEKVFLECVQDMDHENMFWYRQDPGLGLRLIYFSYDVKMKEKGDIPEGYSVSREKKERFSLILESASTNQTSMYLCASSLLLAVAKNIQYFGAGTRLSVL.

This clonotype was seen many times. V usage is TRBV5-6 and J usage is TRBJ1-2, with D possibly being TRBD1 (5 bases). The CDR3 covers 15 residues. The germline V and J ends were trimmed by 4 bases and 5 bases, with 18 bases remaining between them. Germline values: CDR1 SGHDT, CDR2 YYEEEE. The CDR3 protein is CASSLDRGNLYGYTF. CDR3 nucleotide sequence: TGTGCCAGCAGCCTGGACCGGGGGAATTTATATGGCTACACCTTC.

The chain carries TRBV4-2 and TRBJ2-3; 10 bases match TRBD2. V lost 0 bases, J lost 7 bases, and 4 bases stayed unmatched. CDR3 length equals 15 residues. Germline CDR1 LGHNA, CDR2 YNFKEQ. The CDR3 here is CASSQEAGGRNTQYF. CDR3 DNA: TGTGCCAGCAGCCAAGAAGCGGGAGGGCGAAATACGCAGTATTTT.